This TCR beta chain was observed in a study of identical twins. General study points: Monozygotic twins shared more out-of-frame TCR alpha than recombination models predicted. Out-of-frame beta sequences exhibited a weaker degree of excess twin sharing. Carriage of fewer insertions was seen in abundant cord blood beta clonotypes, whereas memory repertoires showed none.

This clonotype was seen a few times. What it binds is not known. This CDR3 contains 15 residues. Germline V gene lookup returns CDR1 SGHTA and CDR2 FQGNSA. The trim removed 5 bases at V and 2 bases at J, leaving 6 bases unmatched. Each CDR3 protein is one row after TCRdb ran MiXCR on the 5' RACE reads. The sample shows 400,000 to 500,000 distinct CDR3 sequences, around 18% of them seen only once. This TCR came from a man aged 50 to 60 in good health. The V and J genes are TRBV7-2 and TRBJ2-3; 8 bases match TRBD2. Sequenced material: naive T cells sorted from blood. As DNA, the CDR3 is TGTGCCAGCAGCCCAAAGCGGGGGCCCACAGATACGCAGTATTTT. This codes for CASSPKRGPTDTQYF.